This entry lists 26 T cell receptor beta chains sequenced from one sample in a study of a mutant IDH1 vaccine in newly diagnosed glioma. Noted time point: week 11, during vaccination. The study gave 300 ug of mutant IDH1 20-mer peptide per vaccine dose, with topical imiquimod. Repertoires were generated with immunoSEQ multiplex PCR, while TCRdb's copy carries only in-frame clones and drops some. Seen here are fewer than 45,000 clones, over 80% observed once, and the top ten hold approximately 2%. Their antigen targets remain unknown. Sequencing was performed on PBMCs, taken from a glioma patient whose treatment included an IDH1 peptide vaccine. The source of these receptors is a man in his forties with glioma.

Of note for this clone: Other DNA sequences in the same sample also yield this CDR3. The chain joins TRBV7-6 to TRBJ1-1; D not resolved. Germline V lookup: CDR1 SGHVS, CDR2 FNYEAQ. V gave up 4 bases and J gave up 5 bases, with 8 bases separating them. The CDR3 consists of 12 residues. Here the CDR3 reads CASSSGRTEAFF. In DNA form, the CDR3 reads TGTGCCAGCAGCTCCGGGAGGACTGAAGCTTTCTTT.

J is TRBJ2-1 and V is TRBV7-2; unclear D gene. Germline values: CDR1 SGHTA, CDR2 FQGNSA. This CDR3 has 14 amino acids. With 6 bases removed from V and 8 bases from J, the gap between germline ends came to 17 bases. CDR3 in amino acids: CASRPKPTGDEQFF. CDR3 nucleotides: TGTGCCAGCAGACCTAAACCGACTGGCGATGAGCAGTTCTTC.

The count of this clone is one. The gene calls are TRBV6-5 and TRBJ1-2, with D tentatively TRBD1 (5 bases). The CDR3 consists of 11 residues. Germline V gene sequence: CDR1 MNHEY, CDR2 SVGAGI. Deletions cut 2 bases from V and 7 bases from J, with 5 bases between. CDR3 nucleotide sequence: TGTGCCAGCAGTTACAGGGGTGGCTACACCTTC. Protein: CASSYRGGYTF.

J is TRBJ2-7 and V is TRBV10-3, with TRBD2 matching 10 bases. The CDR3 consists of 16 residues. The junction had 8 bases not matched to a gene; V was cut back by 1 base and J by 5 bases. The V gene's germline CDR1 is ENHRY and CDR2 SYGVKD. The CDR3 DNA reads TGTGCCATCAGTGAGTTTCCTAGCGGGAGTGGCCACGAGCAGTACTTC. This gives the protein CAISEFPSGSGHEQYF.

The CDR3 DNA follows: TGTGCCAGCAGCGTCTATAGCGGGAGAGGAGAGACCCAGTACTTC. Protein: CASSVYSGRGETQYF. This rearrangement joins TRBV7-7 to TRBJ2-5; TRBD2 matches 9 bases. The CDR3 length is 15 residues. J lost 4 bases, V lost 5 bases, and 8 bases had no gene match. Germline CDR1 reads SSHAT; CDR2 reads FNYEAQ (reference sequence). Full variable domain (outside the CDR3, taken from reference TRBV7-7 and TRBJ2-5): GAGVSQSPRYKVTKRGQDVTLRCDPISSHATLYWYQQALGQGPEFLTYFNYEAQPDKSGLPSDRFSAERPEGSISTLTIQRTEQRDSAMYRCASSVYSGRGETQYFGPGTRLLVL.

This sequence joins TRBV28 and TRBJ1-1, with D possibly TRBD1 on 5 matching bases. The V and J ends lost 4 bases and 11 bases respectively, with 14 bases between them. CDR1 is MDHEN and CDR2 is SYDVKM in the germline V gene. This CDR3 is built from 12 residues. The CDR3: CASSSGPVNAFF. CDR3 sequence (DNA): TGTGCCAGCAGTTCGGGGCCAGTTAACGCTTTCTTT.

The CDR3 region has the DNA TGTGCCTTTCACCAACAGAAACTGTTTTTT. Translating it yields CAFHQQKLFF. This rearrangement joins TRBV6-5 to TRBJ1-4; unclear D gene. Germline-derived CDR1 and CDR2 are MNHEY and SVGAGI. Trimming removed 11 bases from V and 11 bases from J, with 12 bases in between. This CDR3 has 10 amino acids.

The rearrangement joins TRBV28 to TRBJ1-5; 8 nucleotides align to TRBD1. Germline CDR1 reads MDHEN; CDR2 reads SYDVKM. The V segment lost 5 bases and the J segment 10 bases; nucleotides outside the gene matches: 10. CDR3 length: 14 amino acids. The CDR3 sequence is CASSITTGVGPQHF. In nucleotides, the CDR3 is TGTGCCAGCAGTATCACGACAGGGGTTGGACCCCAGCATTTT.

The gene calls are TRBV5-1 and TRBJ2-1; the D gene is possibly TRBD2 (6 bases). CDR1 SGHRS and CDR2 YFSETQ come from the germline V gene. The CDR3 is made up of 15 amino acids. The V end lost 0 bases, the J end lost 11 bases, and 18 bases lay between the germline ends. The CDR3 sequence is CASSLETASGRKQFF. The CDR3 DNA follows: TGCGCCAGCAGCTTGGAAACGGCCTCCGGGAGAAAGCAGTTCTTC.

The rearrangement links TRBV6-6 to TRBJ2-5; TRBD1 or TRBD2 may be the D gene (5 bases each). This CDR3 comprises 15 residues. V dropped 4 bases and J dropped 1 base, with 13 bases sitting between them. Germline-derived CDR1 and CDR2 are MNHNY and SVGAGI (reference sequence). The CDR3 region has the DNA TGTGCCAGCAGTTTCGGGGACCCTTTCCAAGAGACCCAGTACTTC. Amino acids: CASSFGDPFQETQYF.

V usage is TRBV7-3 and J usage is TRBJ2-5; TRBD2 is a possible D gene (5 bases). Germline values: CDR1 SGHTA, CDR2 FQGTGA. The V end was cut by 4 bases, the J end by 7 bases, with 13 bases between. The CDR3 is 13 residues long. The CDR3 nucleotides are TGTGCCAGCAGCTCCCTCGACGCGGGGACCCAGTACTTC. This sequence encodes CASSSLDAGTQYF.

V gene TRBV11-2 combines with J gene TRBJ2-7, with D perhaps matching TRBD1 (6 bases). CDR1 is SGHAT and CDR2 is FQNNGV in the germline V gene. The CDR3 extends over 12 amino acids. V lost 5 bases to trimming and J lost 6 bases, with 11 bases between them. The CDR3 here is CASSLTGFEQYF. The CDR3 DNA is TGTGCCAGCAGCCTAACAGGGTTCGAGCAGTACTTC.

The chain combines TRBV28 with TRBJ1-1; D remains ambiguous. The V end lost 6 bases, the J end lost 0 bases, and 17 bases lay between the germline ends. The CDR3 is 16 residues long. Germline assignment: CDR1 MDHEN and CDR2 SYDVKM. CDR3 residues: CASRLPEEAMNTEAFF. The CDR3 DNA is TGTGCCAGCAGACTCCCCGAGGAGGCTATGAACACTGAAGCTTTCTTT.

This chain connects TRBV19 to TRBJ2-1, with a weak D call TRBD2 (5 bases). The CDR3 length is 12 residues. Germline V gene sequence: CDR1 LNHDA, CDR2 SQIVND (reference sequence). Trimming took 5 bases from V and 10 from J, leaving 12 bases between them. The CDR3 spells CASSPRGGEQFF. In nucleotides, the CDR3 is TGTGCCAGTAGTCCGCGAGGCGGGGAGCAGTTCTTC.

The chain recombines TRBV7-2 with TRBJ2-7, with 8 bases that match TRBD2. This CDR3 has 17 residues. Germline V gene data show CDR1 as SGHTA and CDR2 as FQGNSA. The V and J ends lost 0 bases and 2 bases, in that order; junction bases with no gene match: 9. The CDR3 region is CASSLATSGSITYEQYF. The DNA of the CDR3 is TGTGCCAGCAGCTTAGCGACGAGCGGGAGCATCACCTACGAGCAGTACTTC.

The chain couples TRBV27 to TRBJ1-2, with a tentative D call TRBD1 (6 bases). With 4 bases removed from V and 4 bases from J, the gap between germline ends came to 13 bases. CDR3 length: 14 residues. The germline CDR1 and CDR2 sequences are MNHEY and SMNVEV (reference sequence). The CDR3 region has the DNA TGTGCCAGCAGTTATTCGGGACAAGGCTATGGCTACACCTTC. Translation: CASSYSGQGYGYTF.

This chain uses TRBV7-2 with TRBJ2-3, with D tentatively TRBD1 or TRBD2 (5 bases each). CDR1 is SGHTA, CDR2 FQGNSA, per germline. V lost 5 bases and J lost 8, with 11 bases in between. The CDR3 loop spans 12 amino acids. The CDR3 bases are TGTGCCAGCAGCCGAGGGGAAACTACGCAGTATTTT. This sequence encodes CASSRGETTQYF. The full variable domain, rest sourced from reference TRBV7-2 and TRBJ2-3, is GAGVSQSPSNKVTEKGKDVELRCDPISGHTALYWYRQSLGQGLEFLIYFQGNSAPDKSGLPSDRFSAERTGGSVSTLTIQRTQQEDSAVYLCASSRGETTQYFGPGTRLTVL.

By sample fraction, this clone is medium-sized. The chain employs TRBV7-3 and TRBJ2-5, with TRBD2 matching over 8 bases. This CDR3 is built from 13 residues. Germline V gives CDR1 SGHTA, CDR2 FQGTGA. V dropped 4 bases and J dropped 14; count of bases not matched to a gene: 12. The CDR3 bases are TGTGCCAGCAGCTCGTCCCCGGGACTAGAGTCTTACTTC. Residues: CASSSSPGLESYF.

V and J are TRBV9 and TRBJ2-2; TRBD2 agrees at 7 bases. This CDR3 region has 17 residues. V trimming: 4 bases; J trimming: 5 bases; junction bases outside the gene matches: 14. Germline V gene lookup returns CDR1 SGDLS and CDR2 YYNGEE. CDR3 protein: CASSPTGAGAQTGELFF. The CDR3 DNA reads TGTGCCAGCAGCCCCACTGGGGCGGGAGCCCAAACCGGGGAGCTGTTTTTT.

The genes are TRBV5-1 and TRBJ1-2; D remains unclear. Germline CDR1 SGHRS, CDR2 YFSETQ. Trimming stripped 0 bases from V and 0 bases from J, with 3 bases between. The CDR3 sequence is 13 residues long. The CDR3 spells CASSLVPNYGYTF. The CDR3, as DNA: TGCGCCAGCAGCTTGGTGCCTAACTATGGCTACACCTTC.

The chain couples TRBV6-1 to TRBJ1-1, with D unresolved. Germline V CDR1 and CDR2: MNHNS, SASEGT. The V and J ends lost 6 bases and 2 bases respectively, with 10 bases between them. The length of the CDR3 is 13 residues. The CDR3 sequence: CASRETFNTEAFF. The CDR3 coding sequence is TGTGCCAGCAGGGAGACTTTTAACACTGAAGCTTTCTTT.

This clone is medium-sized in the sample. This chain connects TRBV4-1 to TRBJ1-2; 9 bases fit TRBD1. V gave up 3 bases and J gave up 6 bases; unmatched junction bases: 5. Germline V gives CDR1 MGHRA, CDR2 YSYEKL. This CDR3 is 14 amino acids long. The CDR3 protein is CASSHPGQGNGYTF. The CDR3 nucleotides read TGCGCCAGCAGCCACCCGGGACAGGGAAATGGCTACACCTTC.

CDR3 DNA: TGCGCCAGCAGCTCGACAGTCTCTGGAAACACCATATATTTT. Its translation is CASSSTVSGNTIYF. The rearrangement joins TRBV5-1 to TRBJ1-3, with a possible D match to TRBD1 (5 bases). CDR1 is SGHRS, CDR2 YFSETQ, per germline. This CDR3 is built from 14 residues. V was clipped by 3 bases and J by 0 bases, with 7 bases between them.

For this clone: The conserved phenylalanine or tryptophan is not found at the CDR3 terminus, so this likely reflects a read error. The DNA is left out, because the CDR3 cannot be placed on it with certainty; the CDR3 is given as TCRdb lists it. This sequence joins TRBV10-3 and TRBJ2-7; no check of the table's D call, TRBD2, against the DNA was made. Germline V lookup: CDR1 ENHRY, CDR2 SYGVKD. The CDR3 has 10 residues if both end residues are counted. The CDR3 sequence: CAISEITASR.

The V gene is TRBV4-2, the J gene TRBJ2-3; 7 nucleotides agree with TRBD1. This CDR3 is built from 17 residues. V trimming: 3 bases; J trimming: 0 bases; junction bases outside the gene matches: 9. Germline V CDR1 and CDR2: LGHNA, YNFKEQ. The CDR3 here is CASSHPGQLDSTDTQYF. CDR3 DNA sequence: TGTGCCAGCAGCCACCCGGGACAGTTAGATAGCACAGATACGCAGTATTTT.

The chain uses TRBV5-4 and TRBJ1-1; D gene unclear. Trimming cost V 0 bases and J 2 bases, with 11 bases left between them. This CDR3 contains 15 residues. Germline V gene sequence: CDR1 SGHNT, CDR2 YYREEE (reference sequence). The CDR3 DNA is TGTGCCAGCAGCTTGGGGGCACGGGCAAACACTGAAGCTTTCTTT. This codes for CASSLGARANTEAFF.